These 24 T cell receptor beta chains came from one sample sequenced in a study of identical twins. TCRdb fed the 5' RACE reads into MiXCR, producing one record per CDR3 protein. The sample shows around 650,000 distinct CDR3 sequences, about 7.1% of them seen only once. Another study also made use of these data, one on yellow fever vaccine responses in identical twins.

The specimen sequenced was PBMCs. These receptors were taken from a woman aged 18-30 years in good health.

Ten or more counts support this clonotype. The chain recombines TRBV5-1 with TRBJ1-2; 11 positions agree with TRBD1. Trimming removed 4 bases from V and 6 bases from J; junction bases left unmatched: 8. This CDR3 is 15 amino acids long. Germline CDR1 reads SGHRS; CDR2 reads YFSETQ. The DNA for the CDR3 is TGCGCCAGCAGCCCGGACAGGGGGCAAATTGATGGCTACACCTTC. The encoded protein is CASSPDRGQIDGYTF.

In this sample, this clonotype turned up a few times. The V call is TRBV10-3, the J call TRBJ1-6; D possibly corresponds to TRBD1 (6 bases). V was clipped by 6 bases and J by 7 bases, with 10 bases between them. There are 13 residues in the CDR3. The germline V gene encodes CDR1 ENHRY and CDR2 SYGVKD. CDR3 in DNA: TGTGCCATCAGCCGGACAGAGAATTCACCCCTCCACTTT. It codes for CAISRTENSPLHF.

This clonotype was observed a few times. The chain is built from TRBV29-1 and TRBJ1-3; 11 bases line up with TRBD1. In germline, CDR1 is SQVTM, CDR2 ANQGSEA. V trimming: 4 bases; J trimming: 1 base; junction bases outside the gene matches: 12. CDR3 length: 18 amino acids. The CDR3 loop reads CSVGTSGTGGSSGNTIYF. The DNA of the CDR3 is TGCAGCGTTGGAACCTCCGGGACAGGGGGGTCTTCTGGAAACACCATATATTTT.

There are a few counts of this clonotype. This chain links TRBV7-8 with TRBJ2-2; 14 bases match TRBD2. Germline V lookup: CDR1 SGHVS, CDR2 FQNEAQ. V gave up 5 bases and J gave up 0 bases; unmatched junction bases: 11. CDR3 length equals 20 residues. CDR3 region: CASSVPGGTSGSSNTGELFF. In DNA, the CDR3 is TGTGCCAGCAGCGTACCGGGGGGGACTAGCGGGAGTTCGAACACCGGGGAGCTGTTTTTT.

The chain employs TRBV7-2 and TRBJ2-7, with 12 bases matching TRBD2. CDR1 SGHTA and CDR2 FQGNSA come from the germline V gene. V lost 0 bases to trimming and J lost 1 base; unmatched junction nucleotides: 7. CDR3 length: 18 amino acids. This CDR3 is CASSLAPQGLAGSYEQYF. CDR3 DNA sequence: TGTGCCAGCAGCTTAGCGCCCCAAGGACTAGCGGGATCCTACGAGCAGTACTTC.

This clonotype was seen only a few times. V and J are TRBV27 and TRBJ1-3; D remains ambiguous. V lost 6 bases, J lost 0 bases, and 12 bases lay in between. Germline CDR1 reads MNHEY; CDR2 reads SMNVEV (reference sequence). The CDR3 totals 15 residues. The CDR3 loop is CASRSNYNSGNTIYF. CDR3 coding DNA: TGTGCCAGCAGAAGCAACTATAACTCTGGAAACACCATATATTTT.

A few counts support this clonotype. The chain employs TRBV6-4 and TRBJ1-1; the D is unclear. V was clipped by 10 bases and J by 1 base, with 19 bases between them. Germline CDR1 and CDR2: MRHNA and SNTAGT. The CDR3 extends over 15 amino acids. This CDR3 reads CATCGRRTRNTEAFF. The CDR3 region has the DNA TGTGCCACCTGCGGGAGACGGACGAGGAACACTGAAGCTTTCTTT.

V gene TRBV28 combines with J gene TRBJ1-2; D is undetermined. Germline lookup yields CDR1 MDHEN and CDR2 SYDVKM. CDR3 size: 12 residues. Trimming left V 1 base short and J 4 bases short, with 4 bases between. CDR3 coding DNA: TGTGCCAGCAGTTTATCGCTCTATGGCTACACCTTC. Translation: CASSLSLYGYTF.

In its sample, this clonotype was seen many times. The rearrangement joins TRBV3-1 to TRBJ2-2; D possibly corresponds to TRBD2 (5 bases). The germline V gene encodes CDR1 LGHDT and CDR2 YNNKEL (reference sequence). V lost 4 bases, J lost 0 bases, and 12 bases lay in between. The CDR3 contains 16 residues. The CDR3 loop reads CASSRGLLTNTGELFF. DNA of the CDR3: TGTGCCAGCAGCCGCGGACTCTTGACGAACACCGGGGAGCTGTTTTTT.

The V and J genes are TRBV29-1 and TRBJ2-7; 11 bases are a match to TRBD1. CDR3 length: 14 residues. CDR1 SQVTM and CDR2 ANQGSEA come from the germline V gene. Trimming removed 4 bases from V and 4 bases from J; junction bases left unmatched: 6. CDR3 nucleotides: TGCAGCGTTGTTCCCGGGACAGGGGGTTACGAGCAGTACTTC. It is translated as CSVVPGTGGYEQYF.

The chain combines TRBV9 with TRBJ1-1; 7 bases are a match to TRBD1. This CDR3 is built from 18 residues. After removal of 4 bases from V and 0 bases from J, the junction contained 15 bases not matched to a gene. Germline V lookup: CDR1 SGDLS, CDR2 YYNGEE. The CDR3 spells CASSTTEGQTVVNTEAFF. The CDR3 coding sequence is TGTGCCAGCAGCACCACAGAGGGACAGACAGTTGTGAACACTGAAGCTTTCTTT.

The gene calls are TRBV11-2 and TRBJ2-3; 13 nucleotides agree with TRBD2. CDR3 length: 19 residues. Per the germline V gene, CDR1 is SGHAT and CDR2 is FQNNGV. The V segment lost 10 bases and the J segment 5 bases; nucleotides outside the gene matches: 21. CDR3 sequence (DNA): TGTGCCACCGAAAACTTGGGACTAGCGGGGAAGGGGCCAAGAGATACGCAGTATTTT. Translating gives CATENLGLAGKGPRDTQYF.

This chain links TRBV5-1 with TRBJ2-2; 14 bases are shared with TRBD2. Germline loops: CDR1 SGHRS, CDR2 YFSETQ. J was trimmed by 2 bases and V by 0 bases; bases with no gene match: 6. The CDR3 runs 19 residues. The CDR3 is CASSLAPGTSGGNTGELFF. CDR3 coding DNA: TGCGCCAGCAGCTTGGCCCCAGGGACTAGCGGGGGAAACACCGGGGAGCTGTTTTTT.

V usage is TRBV21-1 and J usage is TRBJ2-2. TRBV21-1 is termed a pseudogene. The CDR3 is 15 amino acids. CDR3 amino acids: CASTRYRVMGGELFF. The CDR3 DNA reads as TGTGCCAGCACCCGATATCGGGTAATGGGCGGGGAGCTGTTTTTT.

This clonotype was observed a handful of times. This chain joins TRBV11-2 and TRBJ2-1; 14 bases agree with TRBD2. Unmatched junction bases numbered 9, after V lost 5 bases and J lost 3 bases. This CDR3 contains 18 residues. Germline CDR1 SGHAT, CDR2 FQNNGV. The CDR3 coding sequence is TGTGCCAGCAGCCCGACTAGCGGGAGGGTTGGATACTACAATGAGCAGTTCTTC. It encodes CASSPTSGRVGYYNEQFF.

This chain uses TRBV28 with TRBJ1-5, with no clear D. The germline V gene encodes CDR1 MDHEN and CDR2 SYDVKM. This CDR3 has 12 amino acids. Deletions cut 7 bases from V and 2 bases from J, with 6 bases between. CDR3 sequence (DNA): TGTGCCAGCAAGAGCCGCAATCAGCCCCAGCATTTT. Its protein is CASKSRNQPQHF.

This clonotype has more than one count but fewer than ten. V gene TRBV20-1 combines with J gene TRBJ1-1; D is undetermined. The CDR3 length is 16 residues. Germline assignment: CDR1 DFQATT and CDR2 SNEGSKA (reference sequence). V lost 1 base, J lost 3 bases, and 18 bases lay in between. CDR3 residues: CSARGRLFFGDTEAFF. CDR3 DNA: TGCAGTGCTAGAGGACGTCTTTTTTTTGGGGACACTGAAGCTTTCTTT.

This clonotype came up many times. J is TRBJ2-7 and V is TRBV12-3 or TRBV12-4, with TRBD2 matching 7 bases. The CDR3 is made up of 14 amino acids. V lost 3 bases to trimming and J lost 3 bases; unmatched junction nucleotides: 5. The CDR3 sequence: CASSLGGSGYEQYV. The CDR3 nucleotides read TGTGCCAGCAGTTTGGGGGGGTCGGGCTACGAGCAGTACGTC.

The chain couples TRBV25-1 to TRBJ2-7; D not resolved. V shed 0 bases and J shed 2 bases, with 5 bases lying between them. The CDR3 is 13 residues long. CDR1 and CDR2 from the germline V gene are MGHDK and SYGVNS. This CDR3 reads CASSEYGAYEQYF. CDR3 coding DNA: TGTGCCAGCAGTGAATACGGTGCCTACGAGCAGTACTTC.

The chain links TRBV5-1 to TRBJ2-1; 11 nucleotides align to TRBD2. The V segment lost 0 bases and the J segment 7 bases; nucleotides outside the gene matches: 6. Per the germline V gene, CDR1 is SGHRS and CDR2 is YFSETQ. This CDR3 is built from 16 residues. CDR3 nucleotide sequence: TGCGCCAGCAGCTTGGCGACTAGCGGGGTAGTGAATGAGCAGTTCTTC. Amino acid sequence: CASSLATSGVVNEQFF. Complete variable domain (other parts from reference TRBV5-1 and TRBJ2-1): KAGVTQTPRYLIKTRGQQVTLSCSPISGHRSVSWYQQTPGQGLQFLFEYFSETQRNKGNFPGRFSGRQFSNSRSEMNVSTLELGDSALYLCASSLATSGVVNEQFFGPGTRLTVL.

For this clonotype: A read error is likely, as this CDR3 ends without the conserved phenylalanine or tryptophan. The chain links TRBV15 to TRBJ2-7, with a possible D match to TRBD2 (5 bases). V was pared by 4 bases and J by 4 bases, with 5 bases between. This CDR3 is 11 amino acids long. CDR1 is LNHNV and CDR2 is YYDKDF in the germline V gene (reference sequence). Here the CDR3 reads CATSTGYEQYL. CDR3 sequence (DNA): TGTGCCACCAGCACGGGGTACGAGCAGTACCTC.

This clonotype occurred many times. The chain links TRBV4-1 to TRBJ2-2; TRBD2 agrees at 7 bases. V gave up 1 base and J gave up 3 bases; unmatched junction bases: 5. The germline V gene encodes CDR1 MGHRA and CDR2 YSYEKL. This CDR3 is built from 16 residues. The DNA for the CDR3 is TGCGCCAGCAGCCAAGTCCAGCGGGGCTACACCGGGGAGCTGTTTTTT. It is translated as CASSQVQRGYTGELFF.

This clonotype was detected ten times or more. This sequence joins TRBV7-2 and TRBJ2-1, with 7 bases lining up with TRBD2. The germline CDR1 and CDR2 sequences are SGHTA and FQGNSA. The CDR3 consists of 16 residues. V trimming: 1 base; J trimming: 0 bases; junction bases outside the gene matches: 3. This CDR3 is CASSLDVAGSYNEQFF. CDR3 bases: TGTGCCAGCAGCTTAGATGTAGCGGGCTCCTACAATGAGCAGTTCTTC.

V gene TRBV5-6 combines with J gene TRBJ1-1; no reliable D call. The CDR3 is 15 amino acids. CDR1 and CDR2 from the germline V gene are SGHDT and YYEEEE. With 2 bases removed from V and 1 base from J, the gap between germline ends came to 12 bases. CDR3 in DNA: TGTGCCAGCAGCTTAACGGAGGGAGCGAACACTGAAGCTTTCTTT. Its protein is CASSLTEGANTEAFF. The full variable domain, its missing parts supplied by reference TRBV5-6 and TRBJ1-1, is DAGVTQSPTHLIKTRGQQVTLRCSPKSGHDTVSWYQQALGQGPQFIFQYYEEEERQRGNFPDRFSGHQFPNYSSELNVNALLLGDSALYLCASSLTEGANTEAFFGQGTRLTVV.